A selection of T cell receptor beta chains follows, all from one sample in a study of T cell responses to AZD1222 COVID-19 vaccine. Data came from immunoSEQ multiplex PCR; TCRdb stores just in-frame clones and leaves some out. The sample holds fewer than 150,000 clones, about 93% seen once. The material was peripheral blood, obtained on day 0 of AZD1222 vaccination. The source is an adult in good health. CDR3s include the opening cysteine and the closing phenylalanine or tryptophan. A D gene is named only where the DNA matches it firmly. The size entry is marked missing in some rows and otherwise reads once, few, many or a size class.

>TRBD1|TRBV12-3/TRBV12-4|TRBJ1-6|once
CASSTDRVSPLHF
TGTGCCAGCAGTACCGACAGGGTCTCACCCCTCCACTTT
>-|TRBV19|TRBJ2-7|-
CASSIALDYEQYF
TGTGCCAGTAGTATAGCGCTGGACTACGAGCAGTACTTC
>-|TRBV11-2|TRBJ2-5|-
CASSSQETQYF
TGTGCCAGCAGCTCACAAGAGACCCAGTACTTC
>-|TRBV6-5|TRBJ1-2|-
CASSTGRIYGYTF
TGTGCCAGCAGTACCGGACGGATCTATGGCTACACCTTC
>TRBD1|TRBV24-1|TRBJ2-1|-
CATSDSDRGSEQFF
TGTGCCACCAGTGACTCGGACAGGGGGAGTGAGCAGTTCTTC
>TRBD1|TRBV27|TRBJ1-6|-
CASRTGGRGFGSPLHF
TGTGCCAGCAGGACCGGGGGCAGGGGGTTTGGGTCACCCCTCCACTTT
>-|TRBV9|TRBJ1-4|-
CASSVEWSGQKLFF
TGTGCCAGCAGCGTAGAATGGTCAGGACAAAAACTGTTTTTT
>TRBD2|TRBV7-6|TRBJ2-2|-
CASRQLAAANTGELFF
TGTGCCAGCAGGCAACTAGCGGCAGCGAACACCGGGGAGCTGTTTTTT
>-|TRBV9|TRBJ1-1|-
CASSAPGGTEAFF
TGTGCCAGCAGCGCCCCCGGGGGCACTGAAGCTTTCTTT
>-|TRBV19|TRBJ1-5|-
CASSNTGTGGNQPQHF
TGTGCCAGTAGTAACACAGGGACCGGGGGCAATCAGCCCCAGCATTTT
>TRBD1|TRBV11-3|TRBJ2-1|-
CASSFTGGGGYNEQFF
TGTGCCAGCAGCTTCACAGGGGGCGGGGGATACAATGAGCAGTTCTTC
>TRBD2|TRBV9|TRBJ2-7|-
CASSVGWGLVYEQYF
TGTGCCAGCAGCGTCGGTTGGGGACTAGTCTACGAGCAGTACTTC
>-|TRBV18|TRBJ1-3|-
CASSPRVGGGSVFGNTIYF
TGTGCCAGCTCACCACGCGTCGGGGGCGGGTCTGTATTTGGAAACACCATATATTTT
>-|TRBV5-1|TRBJ1-1|few
CASSLGGKDTEAFF
TGCGCCAGCAGCTTGGGGGGTAAGGACACTGAAGCTTTCTTT
>TRBD2|TRBV2|TRBJ2-7|-
CASSYLAGGPYEQYF
TGTGCCAGCAGTTATTTGGCGGGGGGGCCATACGAGCAGTACTTC
>-|TRBV7-2|TRBJ1-3|-
CASSSVGGLSGNTIYF
TGTGCCAGCAGCTCCGTAGGCGGCCTTTCTGGAAACACCATATATTTT
>TRBD2|TRBV11-2|TRBJ2-1|-
CASSAMTSGRAHGEQFF
TGTGCCAGCAGCGCTATGACTAGCGGGAGGGCTCACGGTGAGCAGTTCTTC
>TRBD2|TRBV30|TRBJ2-7|-
CAWNGLAGTFSYEQYF
TGTGCCTGGAACGGACTAGCGGGGACTTTCTCCTACGAGCAGTACTTC
>-|TRBV6-5|TRBJ1-6|-
CASSTPGGSPLHF
TGTGCCAGCAGTACTCCTGGGGGATCACCCCTCCACTTT
>-|TRBV11-2|TRBJ2-1|-
CASSSTGVTYNEQFF
TGTGCCAGCAGCTCCACCGGGGTTACCTACAATGAGCAGTTCTTC
>-|TRBV4-3|TRBJ2-7|-
CASSQEASAYEQYF
TGCGCCAGCAGCCAAGAAGCTTCCGCCTACGAGCAGTACTTC
>-|TRBV6-5|TRBJ1-1|-
CASMFYWGNTEAFF
TGTGCCAGCATGTTTTATTGGGGAAACACTGAAGCTTTCTTT
>-|TRBV15|TRBJ1-1|-
CATSRVPDRFGAQYMNTEAFF
TGTGCCACCAGCAGAGTACCGGACAGATTTGGGGCACAATACATGAACACTGAAGCTTTCTTT
>TRBD2|TRBV4-2|TRBJ2-1|-
CASSQAPGLASSYNEQFF
TGTGCCAGCAGCCAGGCCCCGGGACTAGCGAGCTCCTACAATGAGCAGTTCTTC
>TRBD1|TRBV5-5|TRBJ2-7|-
CASSLFGTTGVEQYF
TGTGCCAGCAGCTTGTTCGGTACTACAGGGGTCGAGCAGTACTTC
>-|TRBV25-1|TRBJ1-1|-
CASSEGRGTEAFF
TGTGCCAGCAGTGAGGGGAGAGGCACTGAAGCTTTCTTT
>TRBD1|TRBV12-5|TRBJ2-3|-
CASGNSRPSRTGITDTQYF
TGTGCTAGTGGCAACAGCCGGCCTTCAAGGACAGGAATCACAGATACGCAGTATTTT
>-|TRBV27|TRBJ1-1|-
CASSLGRRGTEAFF
TGTGCCAGCAGTTTGGGGCGCCGAGGCACTGAAGCTTTCTTT
>-|TRBV7-2|TRBJ1-1|-
CASSSTRSTEAFF
TGTGCCAGCAGCTCGACCCGGAGCACTGAAGCTTTCTTT
>TRBD2|TRBV3-1/TRBV3-2|TRBJ2-5|-
CASSASGSKETQYF
TGTGCCAGCAGCGCGAGCGGGAGTAAGGAGACCCAGTACTTC
>TRBD2|TRBV7-2|TRBJ2-7|-
CASSLGEGTISTYEQYF
TGTGCCAGCAGCTTAGGGGAGGGCACCATATCGACTTACGAGCAGTACTTC
>TRBD2|TRBV10-1|TRBJ2-1|once
CASSPQTSGPYNEQFF
TGCGCCAGCAGTCCTCAAACTAGCGGACCCTACAATGAGCAGTTCTTC
>TRBD1|TRBV5-5|TRBJ2-7|once
CASSLGAARGRSEQYF
TGTGCCAGCAGCTTGGGTGCGGCCAGGGGGCGTTCCGAGCAGTACTTC
>-|TRBV7-2|TRBJ1-5|once
CASSFGTYQPQHF
TGTGCCAGCAGCTTCGGGACCTATCAGCCCCAGCATTTT
>-|TRBV2|TRBJ2-7|-
CASSEESLRVYEQYF
TGTGCCAGCAGTGAAGAGAGCCTCAGGGTCTACGAGCAGTACTTC
>-|TRBV7-2|TRBJ2-7|-
CASSLAPGNPYEQYF
TGTGCCAGCAGCTTAGCTCCCGGCAACCCCTACGAGCAGTACTTC